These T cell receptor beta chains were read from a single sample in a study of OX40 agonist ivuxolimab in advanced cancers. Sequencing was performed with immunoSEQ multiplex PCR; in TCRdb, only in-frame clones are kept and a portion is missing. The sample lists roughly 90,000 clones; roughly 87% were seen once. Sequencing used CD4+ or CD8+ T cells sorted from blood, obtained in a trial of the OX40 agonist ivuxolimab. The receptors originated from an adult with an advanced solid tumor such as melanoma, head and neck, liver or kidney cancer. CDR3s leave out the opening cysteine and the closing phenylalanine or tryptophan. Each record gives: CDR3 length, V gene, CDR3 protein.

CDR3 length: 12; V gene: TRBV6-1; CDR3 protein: ASMYKTLNTEAF
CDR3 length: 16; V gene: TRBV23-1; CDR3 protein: ASSQFEDRVGSNQPQH
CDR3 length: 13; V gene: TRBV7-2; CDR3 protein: ASSFSAAEYNEQF
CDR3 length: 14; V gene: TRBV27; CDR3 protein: ASRLPGQGVPGELF
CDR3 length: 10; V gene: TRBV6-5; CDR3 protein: AIRTSSYEQY
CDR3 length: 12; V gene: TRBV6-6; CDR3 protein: ASSYGQSTDTQY
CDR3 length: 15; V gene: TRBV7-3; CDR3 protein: ASSLRGGRTGPPELF
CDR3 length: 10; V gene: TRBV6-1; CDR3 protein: ASRGDGYGYT
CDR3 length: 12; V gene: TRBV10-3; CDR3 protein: AISGDSRFRRQY
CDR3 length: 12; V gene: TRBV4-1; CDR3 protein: ASSQASRADTQY
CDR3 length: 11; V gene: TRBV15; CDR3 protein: ATSSSVNTEAF
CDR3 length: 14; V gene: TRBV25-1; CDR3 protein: ASSLSLTQRGGEQF
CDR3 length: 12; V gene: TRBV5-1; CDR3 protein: ASSYTQGVGVAF
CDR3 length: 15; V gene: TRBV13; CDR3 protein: ASSLAGEGIIDTEAF
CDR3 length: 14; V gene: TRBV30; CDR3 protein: AWSRGGGQSNYGYT
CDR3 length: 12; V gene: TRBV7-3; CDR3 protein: ASSLNRGSYEQY
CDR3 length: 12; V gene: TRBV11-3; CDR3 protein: ASSRTGGTGELF
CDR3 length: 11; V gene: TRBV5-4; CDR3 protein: ASSLQGGDEQF
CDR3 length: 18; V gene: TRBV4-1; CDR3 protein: ASSQEVGASGGVNTGELF
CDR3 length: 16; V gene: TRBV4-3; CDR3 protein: ASSPYLGLAGSTDTQY
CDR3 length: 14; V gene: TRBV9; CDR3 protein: ASSVVRGSSYNEQF
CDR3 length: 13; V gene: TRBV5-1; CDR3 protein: ASSLRGSSYNEQF
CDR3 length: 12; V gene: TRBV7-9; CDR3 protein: ASSRQGWNQPQH
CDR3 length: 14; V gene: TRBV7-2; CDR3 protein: ASSSGPLRSNSPLH